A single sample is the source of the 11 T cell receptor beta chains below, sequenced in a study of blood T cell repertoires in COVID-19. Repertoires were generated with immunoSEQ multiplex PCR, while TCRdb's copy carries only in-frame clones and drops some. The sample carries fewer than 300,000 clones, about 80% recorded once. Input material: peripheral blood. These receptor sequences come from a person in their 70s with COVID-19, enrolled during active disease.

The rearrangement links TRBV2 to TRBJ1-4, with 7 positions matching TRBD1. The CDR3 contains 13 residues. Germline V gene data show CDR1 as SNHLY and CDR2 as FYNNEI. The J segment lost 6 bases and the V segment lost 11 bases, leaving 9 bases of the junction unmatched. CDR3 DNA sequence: TGTGCCTCGGGGAGGACAGGATATGAAAAACTGTTTTTT. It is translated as CASGRTGYEKLFF.

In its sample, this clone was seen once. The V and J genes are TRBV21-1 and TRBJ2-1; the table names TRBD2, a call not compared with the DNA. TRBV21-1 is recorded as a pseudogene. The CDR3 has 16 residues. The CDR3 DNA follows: TGTGCCAGCAGCAATCTGACTAGCGGGAAGAATAGTGAGCAGTTCTTC. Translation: CASSNLTSGKNSEQFF.

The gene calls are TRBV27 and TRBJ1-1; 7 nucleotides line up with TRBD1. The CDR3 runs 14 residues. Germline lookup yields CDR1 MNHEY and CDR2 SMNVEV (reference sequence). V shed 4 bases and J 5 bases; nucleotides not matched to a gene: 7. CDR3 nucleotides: TGTGCCAGCAGTTCTTCACAGGGGAGGACTGAAGCTTTCTTT. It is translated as CASSSSQGRTEAFF.

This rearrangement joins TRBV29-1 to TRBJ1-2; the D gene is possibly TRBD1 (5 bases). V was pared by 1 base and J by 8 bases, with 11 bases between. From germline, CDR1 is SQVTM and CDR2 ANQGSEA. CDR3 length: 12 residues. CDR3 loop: CSVEAGLWGYTF. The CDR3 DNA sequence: TGCAGCGTTGAAGCAGGGCTTTGGGGCTACACCTTC. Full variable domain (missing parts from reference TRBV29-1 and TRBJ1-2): SAVISQKPSRDICQRGTSLTIQCQVDSQVTMMFWYRQQPGQSLTLIATANQGSEATYESGFVIDKFPISRPNLTFSTLTVSNMSPEDSSIYLCSVEAGLWGYTFGSGTRLTVV.

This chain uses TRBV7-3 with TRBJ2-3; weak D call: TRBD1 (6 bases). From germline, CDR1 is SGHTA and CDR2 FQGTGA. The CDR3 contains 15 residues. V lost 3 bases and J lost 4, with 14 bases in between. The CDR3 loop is CASSLSARGADTQYF. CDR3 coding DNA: TGTGCCAGCAGCTTGTCCGCCAGGGGCGCAGATACGCAGTATTTT.

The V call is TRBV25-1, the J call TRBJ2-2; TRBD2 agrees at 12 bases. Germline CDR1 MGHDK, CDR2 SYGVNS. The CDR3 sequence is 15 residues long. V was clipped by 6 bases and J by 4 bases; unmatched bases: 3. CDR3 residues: CASRASGGATGELFF. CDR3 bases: TGTGCCAGCAGAGCTAGCGGGGGGGCCACCGGGGAGCTGTTTTTT.

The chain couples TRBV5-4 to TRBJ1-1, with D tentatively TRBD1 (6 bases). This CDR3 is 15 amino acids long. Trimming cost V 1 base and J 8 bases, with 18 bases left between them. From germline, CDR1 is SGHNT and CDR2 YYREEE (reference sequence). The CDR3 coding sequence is TGTGCCAGCAGCTTGAGCGCAGGGGAGTTATCGGAAGCTTTCTTT. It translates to CASSLSAGELSEAFF.

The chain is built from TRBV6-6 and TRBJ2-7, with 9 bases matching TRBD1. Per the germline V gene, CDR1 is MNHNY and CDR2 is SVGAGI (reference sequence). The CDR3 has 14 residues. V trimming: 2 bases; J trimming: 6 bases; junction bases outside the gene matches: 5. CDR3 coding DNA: TGTGCCAGCAGTTACCGCCCGGACAGGGGCGAGCAGTACTTC. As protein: CASSYRPDRGEQYF.

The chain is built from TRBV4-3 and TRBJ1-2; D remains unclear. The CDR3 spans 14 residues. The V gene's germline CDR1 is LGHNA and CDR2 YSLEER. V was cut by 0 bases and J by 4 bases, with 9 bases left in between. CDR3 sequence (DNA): TGCGCCAGCAGCCAAGACTATTTCGCCTATGGCTACACCTTC. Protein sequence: CASSQDYFAYGYTF.

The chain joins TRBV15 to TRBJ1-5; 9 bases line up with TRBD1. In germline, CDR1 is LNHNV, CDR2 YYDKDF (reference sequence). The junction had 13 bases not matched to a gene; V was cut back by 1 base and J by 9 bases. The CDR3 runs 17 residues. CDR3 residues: CATSRGPGQGSVGPQHF. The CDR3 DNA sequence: TGTGCCACCAGCAGAGGCCCGGGACAGGGATCAGTTGGGCCCCAGCATTTT.

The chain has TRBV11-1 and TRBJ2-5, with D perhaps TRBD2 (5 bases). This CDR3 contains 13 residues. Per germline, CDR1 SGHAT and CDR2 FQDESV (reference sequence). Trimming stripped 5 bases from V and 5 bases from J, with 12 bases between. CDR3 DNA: TGTGCCAGCAGCCAGGACTGGGAGGAGACCCAGTACTTC. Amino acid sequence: CASSQDWEETQYF.